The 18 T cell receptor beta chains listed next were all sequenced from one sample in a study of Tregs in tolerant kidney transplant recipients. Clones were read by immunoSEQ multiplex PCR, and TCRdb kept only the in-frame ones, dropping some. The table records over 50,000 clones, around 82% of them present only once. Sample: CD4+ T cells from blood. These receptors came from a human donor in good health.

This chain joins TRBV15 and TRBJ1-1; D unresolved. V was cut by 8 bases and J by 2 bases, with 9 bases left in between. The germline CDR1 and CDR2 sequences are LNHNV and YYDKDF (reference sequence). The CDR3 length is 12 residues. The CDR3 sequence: CATSEPNTEAFF. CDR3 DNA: TGTGCCACCTCCGAACCAAACACTGAAGCTTTCTTT.

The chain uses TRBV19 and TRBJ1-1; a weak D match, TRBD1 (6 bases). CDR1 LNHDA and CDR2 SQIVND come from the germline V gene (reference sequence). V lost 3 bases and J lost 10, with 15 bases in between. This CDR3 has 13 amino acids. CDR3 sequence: CASSIGQTMGAFF. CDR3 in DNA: TGTGCCAGTAGTATTGGACAGACAATGGGAGCTTTCTTT.

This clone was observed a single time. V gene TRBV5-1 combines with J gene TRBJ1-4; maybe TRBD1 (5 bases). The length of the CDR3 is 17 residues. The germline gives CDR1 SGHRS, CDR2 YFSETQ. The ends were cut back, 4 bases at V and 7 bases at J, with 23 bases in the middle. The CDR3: CASSPSSSGLAPEKLFF. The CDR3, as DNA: TGCGCCAGCAGCCCTTCCAGTTCGGGACTTGCACCTGAAAAACTGTTTTTT.

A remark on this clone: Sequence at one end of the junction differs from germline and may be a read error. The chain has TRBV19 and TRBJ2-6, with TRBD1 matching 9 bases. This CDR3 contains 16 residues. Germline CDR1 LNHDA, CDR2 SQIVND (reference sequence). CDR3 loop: CFPGQGPCSGANVLTF. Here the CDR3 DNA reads TGCTTCCCGGGACAGGGCCCATGCTCTGGGGCCAACGTCCTGACTTTC.

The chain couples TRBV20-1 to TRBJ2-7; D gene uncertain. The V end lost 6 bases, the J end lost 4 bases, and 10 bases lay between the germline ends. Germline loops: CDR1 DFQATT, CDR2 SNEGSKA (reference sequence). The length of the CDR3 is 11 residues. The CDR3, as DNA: TGCAGTGCCGCCGGATTTTACGAGCAGTACTTC. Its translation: CSAAGFYEQYF.

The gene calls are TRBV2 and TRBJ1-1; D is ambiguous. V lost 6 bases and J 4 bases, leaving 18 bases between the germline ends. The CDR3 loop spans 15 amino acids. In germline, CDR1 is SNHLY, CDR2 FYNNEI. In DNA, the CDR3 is TGTGCCAGCAGACCACGGAACGGTTTGACCACTGAAGCTTTCTTT. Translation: CASRPRNGLTTEAFF.

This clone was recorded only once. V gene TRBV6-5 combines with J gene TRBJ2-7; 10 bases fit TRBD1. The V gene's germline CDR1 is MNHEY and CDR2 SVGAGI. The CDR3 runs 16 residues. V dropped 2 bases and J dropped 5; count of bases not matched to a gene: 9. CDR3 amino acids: CASSYTRTGGWNEQYF. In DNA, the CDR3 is TGTGCCAGCAGTTACACCCGGACAGGGGGATGGAACGAGCAGTACTTC.

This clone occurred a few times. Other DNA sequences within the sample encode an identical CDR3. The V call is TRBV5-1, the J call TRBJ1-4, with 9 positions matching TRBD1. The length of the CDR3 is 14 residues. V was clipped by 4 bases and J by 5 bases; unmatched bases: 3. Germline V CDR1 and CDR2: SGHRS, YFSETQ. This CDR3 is CASSLGQGNEKLFF. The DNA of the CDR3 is TGCGCCAGCAGCCTTGGACAGGGGAATGAAAAACTGTTTTTT. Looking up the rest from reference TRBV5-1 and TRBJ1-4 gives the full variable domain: KAGVTQTPRYLIKTRGQQVTLSCSPISGHRSVSWYQQTPGQGLQFLFEYFSETQRNKGNFPGRFSGRQFSNSRSEMNVSTLELGDSALYLCASSLGQGNEKLFFGSGTQLSVL.

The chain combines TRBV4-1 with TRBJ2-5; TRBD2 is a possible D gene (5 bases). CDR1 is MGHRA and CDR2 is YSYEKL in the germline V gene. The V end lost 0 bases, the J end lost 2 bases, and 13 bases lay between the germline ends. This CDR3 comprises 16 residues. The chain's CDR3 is CASSQDGRRIQETQYF. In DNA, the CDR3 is TGCGCCAGCAGCCAAGATGGGAGACGGATACAAGAGACCCAGTACTTC.

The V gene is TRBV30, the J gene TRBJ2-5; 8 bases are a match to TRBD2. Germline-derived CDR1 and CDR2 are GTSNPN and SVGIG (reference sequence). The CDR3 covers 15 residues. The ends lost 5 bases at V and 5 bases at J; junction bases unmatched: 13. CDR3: CAWGAGDRLGETQYF. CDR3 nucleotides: TGTGCCTGGGGAGCGGGAGACAGGCTGGGGGAGACCCAGTACTTC. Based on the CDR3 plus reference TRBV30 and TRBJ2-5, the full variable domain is SQTIHQWPATLVQPVGSPLSLECTVEGTSNPNLYWYRQAAGRGLQLLFYSVGIGQISSEVPQNLSASRPQDRQFILSSKKLLLSDSGFYLCAWGAGDRLGETQYFGPGTRLLVL.

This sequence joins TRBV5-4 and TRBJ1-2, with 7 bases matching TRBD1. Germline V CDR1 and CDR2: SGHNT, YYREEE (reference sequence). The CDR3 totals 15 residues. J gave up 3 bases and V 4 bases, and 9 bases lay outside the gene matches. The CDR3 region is CASSKSTGYDYGYTF. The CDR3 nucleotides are TGTGCCAGCAGCAAATCGACAGGGTATGACTATGGCTACACCTTC.

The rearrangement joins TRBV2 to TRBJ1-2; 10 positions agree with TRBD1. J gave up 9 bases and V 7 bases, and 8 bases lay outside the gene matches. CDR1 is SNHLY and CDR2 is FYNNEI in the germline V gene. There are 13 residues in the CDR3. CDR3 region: CASTRDRGISYTF. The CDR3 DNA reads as TGTGCCAGCACGCGGGACAGGGGCATTAGCTACACCTTC.

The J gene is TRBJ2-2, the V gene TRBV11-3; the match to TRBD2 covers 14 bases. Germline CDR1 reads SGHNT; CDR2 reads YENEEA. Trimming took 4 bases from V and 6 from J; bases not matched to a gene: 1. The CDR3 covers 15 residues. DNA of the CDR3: TGTGCCAGCAGCTCGGGACTAGCGGGAGCCGGGGAGCTGTTTTTT. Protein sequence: CASSSGLAGAGELFF.

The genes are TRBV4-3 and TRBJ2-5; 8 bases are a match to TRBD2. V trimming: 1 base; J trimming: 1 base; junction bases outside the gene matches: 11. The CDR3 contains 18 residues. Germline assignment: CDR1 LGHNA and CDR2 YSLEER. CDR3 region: CASSQGGLWAGGQETQYF. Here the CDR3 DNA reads TGCGCCAGCAGCCAAGGGGGACTTTGGGCGGGGGGCCAAGAGACCCAGTACTTC.

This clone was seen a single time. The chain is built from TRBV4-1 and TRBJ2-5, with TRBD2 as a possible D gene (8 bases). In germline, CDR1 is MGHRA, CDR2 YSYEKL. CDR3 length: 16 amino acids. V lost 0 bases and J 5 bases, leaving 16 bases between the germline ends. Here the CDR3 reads CASSQDSGRGQETQYF. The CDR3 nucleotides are TGCGCCAGCAGCCAAGATTCCGGGAGGGGGCAGGAGACCCAGTACTTC.

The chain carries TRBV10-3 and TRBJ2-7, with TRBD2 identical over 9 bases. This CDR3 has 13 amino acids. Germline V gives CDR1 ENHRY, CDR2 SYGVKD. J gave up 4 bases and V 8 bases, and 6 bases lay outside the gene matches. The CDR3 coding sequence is TGTGCCATCGGGGGACTAGCCGGATACGAGCAGTACTTC. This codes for CAIGGLAGYEQYF.

In DNA form, the CDR3 reads TGCGCCAGCAGCCCGCTAGGGACAGGGGGCTACAATGAGCAGTTCTTC. As protein: CASSPLGTGGYNEQFF. This chain links TRBV5-1 with TRBJ2-1; 11 positions match TRBD1. The CDR3 is 16 amino acids. CDR1 is SGHRS, CDR2 YFSETQ, per germline. The trim removed 4 bases at V and 3 bases at J, leaving 6 bases unmatched.

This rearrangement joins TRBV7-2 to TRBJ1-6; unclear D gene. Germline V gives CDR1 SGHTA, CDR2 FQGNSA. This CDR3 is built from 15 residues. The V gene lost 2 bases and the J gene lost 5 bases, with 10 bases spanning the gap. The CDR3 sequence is CASSLTARDNSPLHF. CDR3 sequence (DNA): TGTGCCAGCAGCTTAACAGCCAGAGATAATTCACCCCTCCACTTT.